What follows describes a single TCR beta chain. For recovered donors of Cohort 3, there were two negative PCRs, clearance, or symptom resolution. Original methodology: It was from reference gene primer amplification that nucleated cell counts were estimated. TCRdb keeps only in-frame clones here, not all; method: immunoSEQ multiplex PCR. The DNA was the basis for D and trimming; V, J and clone size are from that table. Of about 250,000 clones in the sample, approximately 83% were seen once. This CDR3 is built from 15 residues. Trimming at V came to 4 bases and at J to 4 bases, leaving 5 bases not matched to a gene. Germline V lookup: CDR1 MGHRA, CDR2 YSYEKL. This sample was taken from a study of blood T cell repertoires in COVID-19.

J is TRBJ2-2 and V is TRBV4-1, with TRBD2 identical over 8 bases. This clonotype was obtained from a man aged 50-60 years who had recovered from COVID-19. Material: PBMCs or T cells enriched from blood (not recorded which). The CDR3 is CASSLGLATTGELFF. In DNA form, the CDR3 reads TGCGCCAGCAGCCTCGGACTAGCTACCACCGGGGAGCTGTTTTTT.